One and the same sample provided the 5 T cell receptor beta chains below, sequenced in a study of cytomegalovirus exposure and HLA in healthy donors. TCRdb's table, derived via immunoSEQ multiplex PCR, lists solely in-frame clones and lacks some. The table includes roughly 95,000 clones, 85% detected once. The sequencing input was PBMCs. The source of these receptors is a man aged 18 to 30 in good health and CMV-seropositive.

The CDR3 here is CASSLYTSAARDEQFF. The CDR3 DNA sequence: TGCGCCAGCAGCTTGTACACTAGCGCTGCTAGAGATGAGCAGTTCTTC. The chain has TRBV5-1 and TRBJ2-1, with 7 positions matching TRBD2. CDR1 is SGHRS and CDR2 is YFSETQ in the germline V gene. Trimming cost V 1 base and J 8 bases; bases outside gene matches: 12. The CDR3 consists of 16 residues.

The chain is built from TRBV2 and TRBJ1-2; D unresolved. The V end lost 6 bases, the J end lost 5 bases, and 13 bases lay between the germline ends. CDR3 size: 13 residues. In germline, CDR1 is SNHLY, CDR2 FYNNEI. CDR3 loop: CASRDGSGYGYTF. The CDR3 DNA is TGTGCCAGCAGGGACGGCTCGGGGTATGGCTACACCTTC.

This clone occurred once. This rearrangement joins TRBV4-1 to TRBJ1-2; TRBD1 agrees at 11 bases. V trimming: 0 bases; J trimming: 4 bases; junction bases outside the gene matches: 10. From germline, CDR1 is MGHRA and CDR2 YSYEKL. This CDR3 has 18 amino acids. The DNA of the CDR3 is TGCGCCAGCAGCCAAGATCCTGGACAGGGGGCGTTGGGCTATGGCTACACCTTC. It specifies CASSQDPGQGALGYGYTF.

The gene calls are TRBV6-1 and TRBJ1-4; D possibly corresponds to TRBD1 (5 bases). The ends were cut back, 0 bases at V and 1 base at J, with 6 bases in the middle. Germline V CDR1 and CDR2: MNHNS, SASEGT. The CDR3 sequence is 15 residues long. The CDR3 DNA reads TGTGCCAGCAGTGAAGCCGGGGGAACTAATGAAAAACTGTTTTTT. Amino acids: CASSEAGGTNEKLFF.

The gene calls are TRBV15 and TRBJ1-4, with TRBD1 matching over 10 bases. In germline, CDR1 is LNHNV, CDR2 YYDKDF (reference sequence). The CDR3 loop spans 14 amino acids. V lost 5 bases and J lost 4; bases outside the gene matches: 1. The CDR3 region has the DNA TGTGCCACCAGCGGGACAGGGGATAATGAAAAACTGTTTTTT. It codes for CATSGTGDNEKLFF.